This T cell receptor (beta chain) emerged from a study of T cells in Graves' hyperthyroidism and ophthalmopathy. Study conclusions and caveats: Ophthalmopathy, as predicted by the model, came a median approximately 5.9 months after the prediction. Blood also held most thyroid clonotypes expanded beyond 0.001.

The TCR beta CDR3 regions underwent amplification using RNA transcripts as the source. TCR CDR3 underwent first-round RT-PCR with the HTBI primer set. Each CDR3 protein is one row after TCRdb ran MiXCR on the multiplex PCR reads. The sample consists of under 130,000 distinct CDR3 sequences, 40% to 50% of them appearing once. This clonotype was observed once. No antigen is known for it. The CDR3 has 16 residues. Germline V gives CDR1 MGHDK, CDR2 SYGVNS. V was pared by 1 base and J by 5 bases, with 7 bases of the junction left unmatched. Patients counted as stable if ophthalmopathy did not develop within 18 months.

The receptor was derived from a man in his forties with Graves' hyperthyroidism. The sequencing input was blood. The chain recombines TRBV25-1 with TRBJ2-3, with 9 bases identical to TRBD2. The CDR3 region has the DNA TGTGCCAGCAGTGAATCGGTAGCGGGAGATCGAGATACGCAGTATTTT. Translated: CASSESVAGDRDTQYF. Based on the CDR3 plus reference TRBV25-1 and TRBJ2-3, the full variable domain is EADIYQTPRYLVIGTGKKITLECSQTMGHDKMYWYQQDPGMELHLIHYSYGVNSTEKGDLSSESTVSRIRTEHFPLTLESARPSHTSQYLCASSESVAGDRDTQYFGPGTRLTVL.